One T cell receptor beta chain is described in this entry. The protocol was immunoSEQ multiplex PCR, while the TCRdb copy is restricted to in-frame clones and leaves out a portion. Among about 160,000 clones listed, around 90% were seen once. CDR1 MDHEN and CDR2 SYDVKM come from the germline V gene. The CDR3 has 14 residues. V was cut by 7 bases and J by 0 bases, with 11 bases left in between. The data derive from a study of blood T cell repertoires in COVID-19. Study information: There were acute and convalescent COVID-19 samples, and they came from the United States, Italy and Spain. Sources were T cells, B-cell-depleted T cells, or PBMCs; the material itself was cDNA or gDNA.

The chain uses TRBV28 and TRBJ2-3; D possibly corresponds to TRBD1 (6 bases). The sequence was collected from a woman between 55 and 75 years old who had recovered from COVID-19. Material for sequencing was peripheral blood. The CDR3 loop reads CASTGVSSTDTQYF. The CDR3 DNA follows: TGTGCCAGCACAGGGGTCTCTAGCACAGATACGCAGTATTTT.